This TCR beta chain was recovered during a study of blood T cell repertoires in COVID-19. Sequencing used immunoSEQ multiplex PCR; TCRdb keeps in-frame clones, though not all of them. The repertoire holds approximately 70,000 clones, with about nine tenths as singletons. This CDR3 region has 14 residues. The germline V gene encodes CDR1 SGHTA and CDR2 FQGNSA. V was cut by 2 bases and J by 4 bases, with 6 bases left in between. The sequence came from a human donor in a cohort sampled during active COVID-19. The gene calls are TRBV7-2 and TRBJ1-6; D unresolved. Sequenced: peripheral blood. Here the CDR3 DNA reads TGTGCCAGCAGCTTAAATCAATATAATTCACCCCTCCACTTT. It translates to CASSLNQYNSPLHF.